This TCR beta chain was recorded in a study of T cell responses to AZD1222 COVID-19 vaccine. Whole-study context: Second doses were pooled across both intervals (about 4 or about 12 weeks). General observations from the study: Epitopes outside B.1.351 and B.1.1.7 mutated regions reportedly drew nearly half of spike TCRs. Donors in the cohort were predominantly white British and more often female, and clonal diversity was possibly underestimated.

Generated by immunoSEQ multiplex PCR, the TCRdb table keeps only in-frame clones and is missing some. The sample yields approximately 88,000 clones, 90% to 95% seen once. Comment on this clone: The antigen remains unidentified.

The ends lost 4 bases at V and 8 bases at J; junction bases unmatched: 12. The CDR3 totals 17 residues. Germline-derived CDR1 and CDR2 are LNHDA and SQIVND (reference sequence). The source material was peripheral blood, sampled on day 0 of AZD1222 vaccination. The rearrangement links TRBV19 to TRBJ1-5; 12 bases agree with TRBD1. This TCR came from an adult in good health. The CDR3 here is CASSRRDRGRFVEPQHF. The CDR3 DNA follows: TGTGCCAGTAGTAGAAGGGACAGGGGGCGTTTTGTTGAGCCCCAGCATTTT.